These T cell receptor beta chains were read from a single sample in a study of T cells after yellow fever vaccination. One entry per CDR3 protein results from TCRdb running MiXCR on the 5' RACE reads. The table includes some 29,000 distinct CDR3 sequences, around 5% detected once. The sample here was CD8+ T cells sorted from PBMCs, taken 10 days after the yellow fever booster vaccination. The receptors originated from a man younger than 40 who received the YFV17D yellow fever vaccine. Both conserved end residues are part of each CDR3. The D gene is left open where the match is weak. Rows give clone size only sometimes, using once, few, many, or a class for an expanded clone.

size,V,J,D,DNA,CDR3
many,TRBV7-6,TRBJ1-4,-,TGTGCCAGCAGCGAGGGGCTGAACCCATCTAATGAAAAACTGTTTTTT,CASSEGLNPSNEKLFF
few,TRBV4-3,TRBJ2-7,TRBD1,TGCGCCAGCAGCCAAGACAGGGGGTTGGGGGAGCAGTACTTC,CASSQDRGLGEQYF
few,TRBV19,TRBJ2-1,TRBD2,TGTGCCAGTAGTATTCGGCTAGCGGGAGGTTACAATGAGCAGTTCTTC,CASSIRLAGGYNEQFF
many,TRBV30,TRBJ2-7,-,TGTGCCTGGAGTGTATTCAGGGCTGACGAGCAGTACTTC,CAWSVFRADEQYF
many,TRBV7-6,TRBJ2-7,-,TGTGCCAGCAGCTTTGGGGACAACTCCTACGAGCAGTACTTC,CASSFGDNSYEQYF
many,TRBV4-3,TRBJ2-2,-,TGCGCCAGCAGCCAAGATGTTCAGCGGACGACCGGGGAGCTGTTTTTT,CASSQDVQRTTGELFF
many,TRBV25-1,TRBJ2-7,-,TGTGCCAGCAGTGTAGGGATCGAGCAGTACTTC,CASSVGIEQYF
many,TRBV9,TRBJ1-1,-,TGTGCCAGCAGCGTAGGCGACACTGAAGCTTTCTTT,CASSVGDTEAFF
many,TRBV9,TRBJ1-1,TRBD1,TGTGCCAGCAGCGCGCAGGGGGCGGGAACTGAAGCTTTCTTT,CASSAQGAGTEAFF
many,TRBV7-6,TRBJ2-2,-,TGTGCCAGCAGCTTAGCGGTAACCGGGGAGCTGTTTTTT,CASSLAVTGELFF
many,TRBV19,TRBJ2-7,TRBD2,TGTGCCAGTAGTTGGACTAGCGGAGCCTACGAGCAGTACTTC,CASSWTSGAYEQYF
many,TRBV7-9,TRBJ2-1,TRBD1,TGTGCCAGCAGCGAGGGGACAGGGGATGGGAATGAGCAGTTCTTC,CASSEGTGDGNEQFF
many,TRBV20-1,TRBJ2-2,-,TGCAGTGCTAGACTTTATGGGGCAGAGTCTACCGGGGAGCTGTTTTTT,CSARLYGAESTGELFF
many,TRBV6-5,TRBJ1-3,TRBD1,TGTGCCAGCAGTTACTCAGTACTGACAGGGGCGGGAAACACCATATATTTT,CASSYSVLTGAGNTIYF
-,TRBV7-2,TRBJ1-1,-,TGTGCCAGCATCAACGGATACAGCTCGGTCTTT,CASINGYSSVF
many,TRBV7-9,TRBJ2-1,-,TGTGCCAGCGGACGACTGGCCTTGGACTCCAATGAGCAGTTCTTC,CASGRLALDSNEQFF
many,TRBV4-3,TRBJ2-7,TRBD1,TGCGCCAGCAGCCCTACGGGACAGGGGCCCTACGAGCAGTACTTC,CASSPTGQGPYEQYF
many,TRBV6-5,TRBJ2-1,-,TGTGCCAGCAGTTACTCGAATTCCGATGAGCAGTTCTTC,CASSYSNSDEQFF
many,TRBV21-1,TRBJ2-7,-,TGTGCCAGCAGCAAAGGACTAGCGGCCTTGGAGCAGTACTTC,CASSKGLAALEQYF
many,TRBV9,TRBJ2-3,-,TGTGCCAGCAGCCTCACGGAAGGGGTTAGCACAGATACGCAGTATTTT,CASSLTEGVSTDTQYF
many,TRBV20-1,TRBJ2-5,TRBD2,TGCAGTGCTGCAACACTAGCGGCCCAAGAGACCCAGTACTTC,CSAATLAAQETQYF
many,TRBV9,TRBJ1-5,-,TGTGCCAGCAGTGCAGACAGCAACCAGCCCCAGCATTTT,CASSADSNQPQHF
many,TRBV11-2,TRBJ1-6,TRBD1,TGTGCCAGCCACGACAGGGCCTATGACTGGAATTCACCCCTCCACTTT,CASHDRAYDWNSPLHF
many,TRBV29-1,TRBJ2-7,-,TGCAGCGTTGAAGTGATCCCGAAGGGCAGTAATCAATACGAGCAGTACTTC,CSVEVIPKGSNQYEQYF